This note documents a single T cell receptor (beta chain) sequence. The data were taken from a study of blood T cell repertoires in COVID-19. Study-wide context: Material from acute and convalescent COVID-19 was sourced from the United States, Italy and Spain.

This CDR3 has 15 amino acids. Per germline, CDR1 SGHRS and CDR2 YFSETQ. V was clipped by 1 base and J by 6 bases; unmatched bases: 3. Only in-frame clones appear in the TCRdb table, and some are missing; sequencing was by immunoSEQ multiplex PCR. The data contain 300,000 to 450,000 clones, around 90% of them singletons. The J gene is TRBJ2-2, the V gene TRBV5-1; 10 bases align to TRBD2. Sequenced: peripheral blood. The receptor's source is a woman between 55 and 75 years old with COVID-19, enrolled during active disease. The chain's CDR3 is CASSLRLAGAGELFF. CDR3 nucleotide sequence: TGCGCCAGCAGCTTGAGGCTAGCGGGGGCCGGGGAGCTGTTTTTT. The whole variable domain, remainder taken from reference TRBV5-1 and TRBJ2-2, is KAGVTQTPRYLIKTRGQQVTLSCSPISGHRSVSWYQQTPGQGLQFLFEYFSETQRNKGNFPGRFSGRQFSNSRSEMNVSTLELGDSALYLCASSLRLAGAGELFFGEGSRLTVL.